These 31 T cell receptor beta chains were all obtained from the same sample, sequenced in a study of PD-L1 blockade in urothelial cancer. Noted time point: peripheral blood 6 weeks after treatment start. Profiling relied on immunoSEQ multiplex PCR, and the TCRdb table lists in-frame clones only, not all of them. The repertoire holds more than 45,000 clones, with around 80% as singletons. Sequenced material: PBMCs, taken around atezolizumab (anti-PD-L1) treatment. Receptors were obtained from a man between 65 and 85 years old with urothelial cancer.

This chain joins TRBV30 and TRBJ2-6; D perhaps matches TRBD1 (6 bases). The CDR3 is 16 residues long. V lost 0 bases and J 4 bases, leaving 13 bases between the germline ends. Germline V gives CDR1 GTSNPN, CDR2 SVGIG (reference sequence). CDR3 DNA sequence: TGTGCCTGGAGTGTCGGACAGCGAACGGGGGCCAACGTCCTGACTTTC. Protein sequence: CAWSVGQRTGANVLTF.

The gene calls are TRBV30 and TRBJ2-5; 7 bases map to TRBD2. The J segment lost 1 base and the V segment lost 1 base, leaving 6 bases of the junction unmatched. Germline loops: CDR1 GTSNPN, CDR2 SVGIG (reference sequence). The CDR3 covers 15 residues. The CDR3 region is CAWSGGGTFQETQYF. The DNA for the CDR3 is TGTGCCTGGAGTGGGGGGGGGACTTTCCAAGAGACCCAGTACTTC.

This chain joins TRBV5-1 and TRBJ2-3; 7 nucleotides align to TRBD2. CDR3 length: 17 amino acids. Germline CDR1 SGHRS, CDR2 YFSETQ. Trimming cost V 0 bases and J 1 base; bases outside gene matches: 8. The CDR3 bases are TGCGCCAGCAGCTTGGGCGAAGCGGGGTGGGGCACAGATACGCAGTATTTT. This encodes CASSLGEAGWGTDTQYF.

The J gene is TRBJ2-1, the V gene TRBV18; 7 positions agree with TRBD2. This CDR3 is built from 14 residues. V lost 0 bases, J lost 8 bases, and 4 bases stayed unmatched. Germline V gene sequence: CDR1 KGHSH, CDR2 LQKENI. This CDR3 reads CASSPPAREHEQFF. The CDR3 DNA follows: TGTGCCAGCTCACCACCGGCGCGGGAGCATGAGCAGTTCTTC.

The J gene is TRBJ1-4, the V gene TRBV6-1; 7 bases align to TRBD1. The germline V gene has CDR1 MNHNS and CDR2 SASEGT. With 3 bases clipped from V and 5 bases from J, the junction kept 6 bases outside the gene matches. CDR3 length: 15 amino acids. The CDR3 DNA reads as TGTGCCAGCAGTGAGACCGACAGGGAAAATGAAAAACTGTTTTTT. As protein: CASSETDRENEKLFF.

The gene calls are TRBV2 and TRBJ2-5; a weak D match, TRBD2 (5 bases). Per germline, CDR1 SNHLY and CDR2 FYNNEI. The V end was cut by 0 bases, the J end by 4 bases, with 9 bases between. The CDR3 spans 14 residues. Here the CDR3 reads CASSEALAAETQYF. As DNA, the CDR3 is TGTGCCAGCAGTGAAGCTCTAGCAGCAGAGACCCAGTACTTC.

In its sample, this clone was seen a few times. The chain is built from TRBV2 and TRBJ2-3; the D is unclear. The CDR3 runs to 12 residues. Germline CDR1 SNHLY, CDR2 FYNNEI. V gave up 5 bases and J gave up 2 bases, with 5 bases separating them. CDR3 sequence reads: CASSLNTDTQYF. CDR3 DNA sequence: TGTGCCAGCAGTCTTAACACAGATACGCAGTATTTT.

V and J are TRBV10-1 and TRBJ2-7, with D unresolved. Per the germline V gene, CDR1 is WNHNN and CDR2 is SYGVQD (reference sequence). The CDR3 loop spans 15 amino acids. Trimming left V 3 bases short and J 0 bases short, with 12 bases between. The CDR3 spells CASSESPSSSYEQYF. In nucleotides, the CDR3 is TGCGCCAGCAGTGAATCCCCTTCGTCCTCCTACGAGCAGTACTTC.

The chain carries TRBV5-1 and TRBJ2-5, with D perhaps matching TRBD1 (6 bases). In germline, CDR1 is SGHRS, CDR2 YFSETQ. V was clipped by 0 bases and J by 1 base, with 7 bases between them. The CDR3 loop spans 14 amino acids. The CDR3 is CASSLGTAQETQYF. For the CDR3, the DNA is TGCGCCAGCAGCTTGGGGACAGCCCAAGAGACCCAGTACTTC.

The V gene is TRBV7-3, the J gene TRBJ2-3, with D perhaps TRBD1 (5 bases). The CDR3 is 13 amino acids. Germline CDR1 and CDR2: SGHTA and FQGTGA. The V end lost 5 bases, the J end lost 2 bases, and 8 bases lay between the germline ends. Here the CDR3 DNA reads TGTGCCAGCAGCGACAGTTTCACAGATACGCAGTATTTT. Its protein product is CASSDSFTDTQYF.

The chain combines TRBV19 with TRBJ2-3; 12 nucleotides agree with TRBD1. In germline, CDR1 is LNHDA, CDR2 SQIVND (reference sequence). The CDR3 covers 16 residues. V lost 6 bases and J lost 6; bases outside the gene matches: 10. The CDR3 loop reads CASSTHPGQGADTQYF. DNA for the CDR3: TGTGCCAGTAGCACTCATCCGGGACAGGGGGCGGATACGCAGTATTTT.

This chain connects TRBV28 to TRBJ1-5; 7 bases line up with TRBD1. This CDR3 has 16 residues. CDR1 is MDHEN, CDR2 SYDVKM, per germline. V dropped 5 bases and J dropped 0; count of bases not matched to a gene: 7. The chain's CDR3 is CASSPGTDYSNQPQHF. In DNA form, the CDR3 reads TGTGCCAGCAGTCCCGGGACAGATTATAGCAATCAGCCCCAGCATTTT.

CDR3 sequence: CASSLASGYGYTF. In nucleotides, the CDR3 is TGTGCCAGCAGCTTGGCCTCCGGCTATGGCTACACCTTC. This chain joins TRBV5-6 and TRBJ1-2, with D hard to call. Per germline, CDR1 SGHDT and CDR2 YYEEEE. This CDR3 is built from 13 residues. V dropped 0 bases and J dropped 4 bases, with 7 bases sitting between them. Variable domain in full (rest from reference TRBV5-6 and TRBJ1-2): DAGVTQSPTHLIKTRGQQVTLRCSPKSGHDTVSWYQQALGQGPQFIFQYYEEEERQRGNFPDRFSGHQFPNYSSELNVNALLLGDSALYLCASSLASGYGYTFGSGTRLTVV.

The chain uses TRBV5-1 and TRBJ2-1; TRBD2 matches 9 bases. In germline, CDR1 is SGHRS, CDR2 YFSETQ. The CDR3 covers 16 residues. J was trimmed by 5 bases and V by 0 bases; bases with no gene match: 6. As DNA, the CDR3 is TGCGCCAGCAGCTTGGATTCTAGCGGGAATAACAATGAGCAGTTCTTC. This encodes CASSLDSSGNNNEQFF.

The CDR3 here is CASGTGYDQPQHF. CDR3 nucleotide sequence: TGTGCCAGCGGTACAGGGTACGATCAGCCCCAGCATTTT. The rearrangement joins TRBV7-8 to TRBJ1-5, with D possibly being TRBD1 (6 bases). V lost 8 bases to trimming and J lost 5 bases, with 13 bases between them. The CDR3 totals 13 residues. From germline, CDR1 is SGHVS and CDR2 FQNEAQ. The full variable domain, rest sourced from reference TRBV7-8 and TRBJ1-5, is GAGVSQSPRYKVAKRGQDVALRCDPISGHVSLFWYQQALGQGPEFLTYFQNEAQLDKSGLPSDRFFAERPEGSVSTLKIQRTQQEDSAVYLCASGTGYDQPQHFGDGTRLSIL.

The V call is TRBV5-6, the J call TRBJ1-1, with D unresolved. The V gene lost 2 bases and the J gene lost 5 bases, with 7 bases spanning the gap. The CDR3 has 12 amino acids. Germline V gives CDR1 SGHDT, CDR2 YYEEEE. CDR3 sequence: CASSFRVTEAFF. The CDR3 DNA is TGTGCCAGCAGCTTTCGGGTGACTGAAGCTTTCTTT.

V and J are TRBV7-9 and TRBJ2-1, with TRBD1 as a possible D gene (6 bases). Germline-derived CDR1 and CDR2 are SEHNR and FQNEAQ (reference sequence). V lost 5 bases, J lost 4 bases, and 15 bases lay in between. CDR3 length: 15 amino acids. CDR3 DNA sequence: TGTGCCAGCAGCCAACAGGGAAGGGGGTACAATGAGCAGTTCTTC. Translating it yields CASSQQGRGYNEQFF.

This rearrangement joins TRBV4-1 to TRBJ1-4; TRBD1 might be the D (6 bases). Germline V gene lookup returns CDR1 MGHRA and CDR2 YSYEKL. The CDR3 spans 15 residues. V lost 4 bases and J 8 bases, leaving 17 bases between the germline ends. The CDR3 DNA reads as TGCGCCAGCAGCCCCAGGCGGACAGATGAAGAAAAACTGTTTTTT. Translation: CASSPRRTDEEKLFF.

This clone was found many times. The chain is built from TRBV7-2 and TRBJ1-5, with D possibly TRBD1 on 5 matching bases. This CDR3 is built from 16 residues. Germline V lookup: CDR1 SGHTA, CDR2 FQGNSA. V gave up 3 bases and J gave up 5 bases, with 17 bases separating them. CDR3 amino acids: CASSLVGSGADQPQHF. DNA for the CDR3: TGTGCCAGCAGCTTGGTCGGCAGTGGGGCCGATCAGCCCCAGCATTTT.

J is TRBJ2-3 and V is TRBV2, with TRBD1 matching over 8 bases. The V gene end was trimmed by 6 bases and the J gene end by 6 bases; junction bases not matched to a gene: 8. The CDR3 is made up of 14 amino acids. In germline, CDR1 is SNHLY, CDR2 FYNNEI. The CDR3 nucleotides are TGTGCCAGCAGCACAGGGGGGACCTGGGATACGCAGTATTTT. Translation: CASSTGGTWDTQYF.

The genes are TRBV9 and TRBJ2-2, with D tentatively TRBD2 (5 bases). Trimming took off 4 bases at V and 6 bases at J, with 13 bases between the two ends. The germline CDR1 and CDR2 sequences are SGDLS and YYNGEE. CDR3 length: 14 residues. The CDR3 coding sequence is TGTGCCAGCAGCCCCGGGGTAGTCCCCGGGGAGCTGTTTTTT. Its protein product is CASSPGVVPGELFF.

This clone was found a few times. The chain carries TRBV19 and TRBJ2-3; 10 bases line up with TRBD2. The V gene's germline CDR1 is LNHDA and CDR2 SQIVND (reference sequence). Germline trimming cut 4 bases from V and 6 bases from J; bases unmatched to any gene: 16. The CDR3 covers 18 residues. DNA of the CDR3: TGTGCCAGTAGTAGCGTCTCGGAACTAAGCGGGAGGGCTGATACGCAGTATTTT. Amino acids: CASSSVSELSGRADTQYF.

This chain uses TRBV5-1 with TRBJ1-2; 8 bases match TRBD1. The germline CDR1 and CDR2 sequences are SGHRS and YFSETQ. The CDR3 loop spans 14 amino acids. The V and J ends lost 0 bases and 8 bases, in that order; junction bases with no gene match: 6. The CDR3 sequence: CASSLEFGTGGYTF. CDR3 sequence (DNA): TGCGCCAGCAGCTTGGAATTCGGGACAGGCGGCTACACCTTC.

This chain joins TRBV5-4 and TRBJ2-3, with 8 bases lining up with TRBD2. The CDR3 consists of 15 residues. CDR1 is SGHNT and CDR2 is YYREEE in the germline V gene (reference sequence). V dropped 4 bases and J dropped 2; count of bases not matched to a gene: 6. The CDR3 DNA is TGTGCCAGCAGCCGCGGGAGGCCACCCACAGATACGCAGTATTTT. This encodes CASSRGRPPTDTQYF.

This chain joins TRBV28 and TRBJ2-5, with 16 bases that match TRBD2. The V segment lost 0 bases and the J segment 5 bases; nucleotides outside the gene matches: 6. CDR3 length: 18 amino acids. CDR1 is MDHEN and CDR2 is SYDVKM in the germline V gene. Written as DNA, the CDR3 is TGTGCCAGCAGTTTATGGGGGACTAGCGGGAGGGTAGGGGAGACCCAGTACTTC. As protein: CASSLWGTSGRVGETQYF.

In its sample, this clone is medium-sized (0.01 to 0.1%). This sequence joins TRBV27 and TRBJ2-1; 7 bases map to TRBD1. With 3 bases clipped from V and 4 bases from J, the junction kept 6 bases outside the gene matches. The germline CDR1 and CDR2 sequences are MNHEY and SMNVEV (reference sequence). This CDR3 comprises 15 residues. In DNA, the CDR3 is TGTGCCAGCAGTTTTTCCGGCAGGGGGTACAATGAGCAGTTCTTC. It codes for CASSFSGRGYNEQFF.

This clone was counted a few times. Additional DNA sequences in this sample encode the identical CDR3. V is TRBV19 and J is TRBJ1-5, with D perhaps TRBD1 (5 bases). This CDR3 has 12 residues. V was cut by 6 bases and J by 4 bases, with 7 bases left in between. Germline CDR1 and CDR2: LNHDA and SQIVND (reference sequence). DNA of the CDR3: TGTGCCAGTAGCAGGGCTAATCAGCCCCAGCATTTT. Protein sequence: CASSRANQPQHF.

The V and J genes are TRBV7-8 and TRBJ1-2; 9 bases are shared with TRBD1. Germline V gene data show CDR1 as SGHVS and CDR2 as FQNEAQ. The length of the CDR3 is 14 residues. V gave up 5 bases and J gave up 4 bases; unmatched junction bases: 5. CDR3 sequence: CASSRGTGRYGYTF. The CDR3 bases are TGTGCCAGCAGCCGAGGGACAGGGCGCTATGGCTACACCTTC.

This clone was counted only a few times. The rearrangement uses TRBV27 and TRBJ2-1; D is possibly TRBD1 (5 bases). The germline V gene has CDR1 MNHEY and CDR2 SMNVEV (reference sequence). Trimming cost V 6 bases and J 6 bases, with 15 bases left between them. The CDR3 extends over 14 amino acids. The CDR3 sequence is CASSLARATNEQFF. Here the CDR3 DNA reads TGTGCCAGCAGCCTCGCCAGGGCCACCAATGAGCAGTTCTTC.

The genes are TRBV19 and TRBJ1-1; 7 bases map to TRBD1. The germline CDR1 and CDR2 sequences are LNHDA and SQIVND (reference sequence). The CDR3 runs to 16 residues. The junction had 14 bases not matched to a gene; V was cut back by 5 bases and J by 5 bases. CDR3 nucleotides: TGTGCCAGTAGTCCGGCCCGGACAGGAGTAGATACTGAAGCTTTCTTT. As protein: CASSPARTGVDTEAFF.

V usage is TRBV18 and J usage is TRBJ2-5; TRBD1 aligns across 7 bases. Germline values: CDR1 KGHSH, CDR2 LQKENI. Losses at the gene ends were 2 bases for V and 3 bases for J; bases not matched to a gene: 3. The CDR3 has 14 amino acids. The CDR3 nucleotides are TGTGCCAGCTCACCAAGAACAGGGGAAGAGACCCAGTACTTC. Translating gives CASSPRTGEETQYF. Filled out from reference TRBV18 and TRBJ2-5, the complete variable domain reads NAGVMQNPRHLVRRRGQEARLRCSPMKGHSHVYWYRQLPEEGLKFMVYLQKENIIDESGMPKERFSAEFPKEGPSILRIQQVVRGDSAAYFCASSPRTGEETQYFGPGTRLLVL.